Listed here are 11 T cell receptor beta chains from one sample, sequenced in a study of cytomegalovirus exposure and HLA in healthy donors. Vbeta (60) and Jbeta (13) primers were used in the PCR. Libraries were prepared by immunoSEQ multiplex PCR; TCRdb keeps only in-frame clonotypes and omits some of them. The data hold 100,000 to 150,000 clones, with over 60% observed a single time. The source material was PBMCs. The receptor source for this set is a woman aged 55-70 years in good health and CMV-seronegative.

This clone appeared once. The gene calls are TRBV18 and TRBJ2-1; 11 nucleotides align to TRBD2. V lost 5 bases to trimming and J lost 9 bases; unmatched junction nucleotides: 6. The CDR3 has 14 residues. CDR1 and CDR2 (germline): KGHSH, LQKENI. DNA for the CDR3: TGTGCCAGCTCAGGGACTAGCGGACTGCTTGAGCAGTTCTTC. This translates into CASSGTSGLLEQFF.

The chain employs TRBV13 and TRBJ2-5, with 10 bases aligning to TRBD2. With 1 base clipped from V and 1 base from J, the junction kept 6 bases outside the gene matches. CDR1 is PRHDT and CDR2 is FYEKMQ in the germline V gene (reference sequence). The CDR3 runs to 17 residues. For the CDR3, the DNA is TGTGCCAGCAGCTTAGTTAGCGGGGGGCCCCGCCAAGAGACCCAGTACTTC. Translation gives CASSLVSGGPRQETQYF.

V gene TRBV28 combines with J gene TRBJ2-7, with 7 bases aligning to TRBD2. In germline, CDR1 is MDHEN, CDR2 SYDVKM. V lost 8 bases and J lost 2; bases outside the gene matches: 12. CDR3 length equals 15 residues. The CDR3 DNA sequence: TGTGCCAGCTCCGTTAGCGCGGGAGTCCCCTACGAGCAGTACTTC. It yields the protein CASSVSAGVPYEQYF.

This chain connects TRBV7-3 to TRBJ2-7; TRBD1 matches 8 bases. The J segment lost 6 bases and the V segment lost 2 bases, leaving 3 bases of the junction unmatched. Germline-derived CDR1 and CDR2 are SGHTA and FQGTGA. The CDR3 covers 13 residues. CDR3 sequence (DNA): TGTGCCAGCAGCTTAGGGACAGGACTCGAGCAGTACTTC. Its translation is CASSLGTGLEQYF.

The chain joins TRBV7-2 to TRBJ1-4; TRBD1 is a possible D gene (5 bases). Per the germline V gene, CDR1 is SGHTA and CDR2 is FQGNSA. This CDR3 region has 14 residues. The V end was cut by 3 bases, the J end by 2 bases, with 7 bases between. The CDR3 region has the DNA TGTGCCAGCAGCTTGGGGCTGACTAATGAAAAACTGTTTTTT. Translated, it gives CASSLGLTNEKLFF.

The rearrangement joins TRBV5-1 to TRBJ2-7, with 11 bases lining up with TRBD2. CDR3 length: 14 residues. V trimming: 2 bases; J trimming: 4 bases; junction bases outside the gene matches: 2. Per germline, CDR1 SGHRS and CDR2 YFSETQ. CDR3 DNA sequence: TGCGCCAGCAGCTTTGGGACTAGCGGTTACGAGCAGTACTTC. Amino acid sequence: CASSFGTSGYEQYF.

The gene calls are TRBV6-1 and TRBJ2-5; D might be TRBD1 (6 bases). There are 16 residues in the CDR3. Germline assignment: CDR1 MNHNS and CDR2 SASEGT. V lost 2 bases and J lost 5, with 18 bases in between. The CDR3: CASSETGTRIGETQYF. The CDR3 DNA reads TGTGCCAGCAGTGAAACTGGGACACGGATCGGGGAGACCCAGTACTTC.

The rearrangement links TRBV30 to TRBJ1-1; unclear D gene. Germline V lookup: CDR1 GTSNPN, CDR2 SVGIG (reference sequence). This CDR3 is 13 amino acids long. The ends were cut back, 5 bases at V and 0 bases at J, with 10 bases in the middle. CDR3 region: CAWSQKLNTEAFF. CDR3 coding DNA: TGTGCCTGGTCACAGAAATTGAACACTGAAGCTTTCTTT.

V usage is TRBV10-3 and J usage is TRBJ2-5; tentatively, D is TRBD2 (5 bases). CDR3 length: 17 amino acids. Looked up from germline, CDR1 is ENHRY and CDR2 is SYGVKD. The germline V and J ends were trimmed by 5 bases and 7 bases, with 26 bases remaining between them. CDR3 nucleotide sequence: TGTGCCATCAGTTTGGGCCCGGTGGGCGTCTCTGCGGGGACCCAGTACTTC. This translates into CAISLGPVGVSAGTQYF.

The chain joins TRBV2 to TRBJ2-2, with 12 bases that match TRBD1. The junction had 6 bases not matched to a gene; V was cut back by 6 bases and J by 4 bases. The length of the CDR3 is 16 residues. The germline gives CDR1 SNHLY, CDR2 FYNNEI. The CDR3 loop reads CASRGQGAFSTGELFF. For the CDR3, the DNA is TGTGCCAGCAGGGGACAGGGGGCCTTCAGCACCGGGGAGCTGTTTTTT.

The V call is TRBV5-1, the J call TRBJ1-1; 8 bases line up with TRBD1. V lost 3 bases and J lost 1; bases outside the gene matches: 11. Germline CDR1 and CDR2: SGHRS and YFSETQ. CDR3 length: 17 amino acids. The CDR3 DNA sequence: TGCGCCAGCAGCTCCAAGACAGGGGCAGTGGGGAACACTGAAGCTTTCTTT. Its protein product is CASSSKTGAVGNTEAFF.